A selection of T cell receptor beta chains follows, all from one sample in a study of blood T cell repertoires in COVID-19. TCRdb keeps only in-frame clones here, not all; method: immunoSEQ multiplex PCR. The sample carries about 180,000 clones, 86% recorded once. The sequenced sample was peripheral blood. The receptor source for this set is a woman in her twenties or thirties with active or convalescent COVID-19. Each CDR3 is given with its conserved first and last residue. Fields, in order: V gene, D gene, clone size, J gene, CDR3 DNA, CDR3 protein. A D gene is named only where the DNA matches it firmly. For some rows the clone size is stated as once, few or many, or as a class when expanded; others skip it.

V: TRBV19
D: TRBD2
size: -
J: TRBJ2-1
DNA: TGTGCCAGTAGGACCTCTAGCGGGTCCTACAATGAGCAGTTCTTC
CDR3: CASRTSSGSYNEQFF

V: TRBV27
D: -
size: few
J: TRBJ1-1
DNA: TGTGCCAGCAGTTTATCGGCGGATACTGAAGCTTTCTTT
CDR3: CASSLSADTEAFF

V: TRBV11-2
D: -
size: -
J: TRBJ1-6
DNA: TGTGCCAGCAGCTTAGACAGGGGATCACCCCTCCACTTT
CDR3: CASSLDRGSPLHF

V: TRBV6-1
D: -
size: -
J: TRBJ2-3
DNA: TGTGCCAGCAGTGACCAGAATACAGATACGCAGTATTTT
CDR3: CASSDQNTDTQYF

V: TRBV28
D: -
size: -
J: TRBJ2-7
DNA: TGTGCCAGCAGTCTCCCTGCTATGTACGAGCAGTACTTC
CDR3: CASSLPAMYEQYF

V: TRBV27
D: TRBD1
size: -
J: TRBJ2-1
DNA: TGTGCCAGCAGACCCGGACAGGGGGTCTACAATGAGCAGTTCTTC
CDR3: CASRPGQGVYNEQFF

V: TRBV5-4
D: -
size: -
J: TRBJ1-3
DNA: TGTGCCAGCAGCCTAAATGGGGGGTCTGGAAACACCATATATTTT
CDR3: CASSLNGGSGNTIYF

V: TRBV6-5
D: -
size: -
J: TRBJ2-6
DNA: TGTGCCAGCAGTTTTGGAGACTCTGGGGCCAACGTCCTGACTTTC
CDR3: CASSFGDSGANVLTF

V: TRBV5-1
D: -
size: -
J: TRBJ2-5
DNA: TGCGCCAGCAGCTTGGGCAGGCCCAACTCATTCGACCAAGAGACCCAGTACTTC
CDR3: CASSLGRPNSFDQETQYF

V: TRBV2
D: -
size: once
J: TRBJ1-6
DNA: TGTGCCAGCAGGGAAGAGGGGACTAGGGATTCACCCCTCCACTTT
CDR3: CASREEGTRDSPLHF

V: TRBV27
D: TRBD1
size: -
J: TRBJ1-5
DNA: TGTGCCAGCAGGGCGGGACAGAGCAGGCCCCAGCATTTT
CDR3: CASRAGQSRPQHF

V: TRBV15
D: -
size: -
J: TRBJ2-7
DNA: TGTGCCACCAGCAGAGGTCGGGGAGATACCTACGAGCAGTACTTC
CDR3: CATSRGRGDTYEQYF